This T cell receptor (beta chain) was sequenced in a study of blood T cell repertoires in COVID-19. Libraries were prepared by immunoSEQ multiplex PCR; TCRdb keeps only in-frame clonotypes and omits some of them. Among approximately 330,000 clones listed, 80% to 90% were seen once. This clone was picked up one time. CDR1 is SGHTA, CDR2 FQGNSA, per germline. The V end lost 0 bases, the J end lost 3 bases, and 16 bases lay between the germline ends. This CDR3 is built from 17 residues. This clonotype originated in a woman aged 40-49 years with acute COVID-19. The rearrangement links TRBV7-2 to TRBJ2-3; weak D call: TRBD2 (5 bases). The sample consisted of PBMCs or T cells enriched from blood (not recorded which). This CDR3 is CASSLALLGPLTDTQYF. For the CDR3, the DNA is TGTGCCAGCAGCTTAGCGCTACTAGGCCCCCTAACAGATACGCAGTATTTT.